Below, one T cell receptor (beta chain) is given with its context. The specificity of this receptor is unknown. No per-base quality is available; no much larger clone lies one base away. The sample belongs to a study of response to subunit inactivated influenza vaccine (dated by TCRdb to 2016 to 2019). About the investigation overall: To follow how T cells responded to a trivalent subunit inactivated influenza vaccine, the researchers relied on deep quantitative profiling of the T cell receptor repertoire. Here is what the overall study found, with its caveats: It was suggested by the authors that each seasonal influenza vaccination may recruit only a limited number of new T cells.

Reading the label with the study, this specimen's time point is: approximately 40 days after influenza vaccine administration. Per the germline V gene (reference sequence), DFQATT is the CDR1 and SNEGSKA is the CDR2. From its cysteine to its phenylalanine, the CDR3 spans 14 amino acids. The entry retains the CDR3 DNA only, 42 bases that are in frame from base 1. V trim: 2 bases; J trim: 7 bases; unmatched bases: 6. Library preparation was by RT-PCR. TCRdb names Illumina HiSeq 2500 as the instrument used. The raw public data were reprocessed by TCRdb itself: fastp quality trimming at Q25, MiXCR clonotype calling, in-frame beta chains only. Entries that share a CDR3 protein sequence are merged under the most common genes and DNA. A total of a few hundred thousand distinct CDR3 sequences appear in this sample, roughly 9.8% of them only once. The ten most abundant clones make up 9.5% to 15% of the sample.

This specimen consisted of PBMCs from blood, obtained about 40 days after vaccination. The clonotype comes from a man aged 45 to 65 who received an inactivated influenza vaccine. Donor details come from another sample of the same person, matched by shared clones. The receptor chain draws on TRBV20-1 and TRBJ2-1, with 9 bases matching TRBD2. The CDR3 reads CSARTAGGPNEQFF. The nucleotide sequence is TGCAGTGCTAGAACGGCGGGGGGGCCGAATGAGCAGTTCTTC.